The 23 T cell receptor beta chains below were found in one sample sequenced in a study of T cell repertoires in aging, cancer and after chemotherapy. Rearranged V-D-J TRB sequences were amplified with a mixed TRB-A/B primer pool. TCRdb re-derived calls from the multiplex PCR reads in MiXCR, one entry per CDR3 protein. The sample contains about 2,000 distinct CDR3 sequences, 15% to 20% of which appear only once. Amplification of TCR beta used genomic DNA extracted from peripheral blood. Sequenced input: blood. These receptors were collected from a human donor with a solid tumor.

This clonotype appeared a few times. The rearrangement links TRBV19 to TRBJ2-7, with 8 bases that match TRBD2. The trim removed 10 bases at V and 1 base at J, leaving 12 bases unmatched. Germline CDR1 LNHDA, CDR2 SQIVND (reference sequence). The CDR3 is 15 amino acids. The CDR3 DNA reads TGTGCCACAGTAGGTGCTAGCGGGCTTTCCTACGAGCAGTACTTC. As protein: CATVGASGLSYEQYF.

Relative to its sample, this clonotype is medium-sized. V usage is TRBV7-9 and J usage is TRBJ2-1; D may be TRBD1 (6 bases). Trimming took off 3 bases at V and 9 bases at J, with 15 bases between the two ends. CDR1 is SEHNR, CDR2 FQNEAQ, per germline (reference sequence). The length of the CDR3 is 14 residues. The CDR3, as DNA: TGTGCCAGCAGCTTGGGGGCTGGGGTGCGTGAGCAGTTCTTC. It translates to CASSLGAGVREQFF.

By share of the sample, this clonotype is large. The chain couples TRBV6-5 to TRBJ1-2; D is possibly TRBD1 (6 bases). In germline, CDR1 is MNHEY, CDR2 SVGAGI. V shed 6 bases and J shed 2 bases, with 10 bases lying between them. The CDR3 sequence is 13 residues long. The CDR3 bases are TGTGCCAGCAGGCGGGACAAAAACTATGGCTACACCTTC. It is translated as CASRRDKNYGYTF.

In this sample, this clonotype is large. CDR3 amino acids: CSVGIGDGELFF. CDR3 nucleotide sequence: TGCAGCGTAGGGATAGGCGACGGGGAGCTGTTTTTT. The V and J genes are TRBV29-1 and TRBJ2-2; D unclear. In germline, CDR1 is SQVTM, CDR2 ANQGSEA. The germline V and J ends were trimmed by 6 bases and 7 bases, with 12 bases remaining between them. The CDR3 is 12 residues long.

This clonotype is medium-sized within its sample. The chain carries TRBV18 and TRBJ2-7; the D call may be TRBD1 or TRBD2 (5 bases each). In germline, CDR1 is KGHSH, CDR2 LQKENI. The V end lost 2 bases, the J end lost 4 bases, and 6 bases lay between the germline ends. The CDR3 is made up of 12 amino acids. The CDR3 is CASSPGGYEQYF. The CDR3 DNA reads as TGTGCCAGCTCACCAGGGGGTTACGAGCAGTACTTC. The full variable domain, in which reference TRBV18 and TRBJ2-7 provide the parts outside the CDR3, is NAGVMQNPRHLVRRRGQEARLRCSPMKGHSHVYWYRQLPEEGLKFMVYLQKENIIDESGMPKERFSAEFPKEGPSILRIQQVVRGDSAAYFCASSPGGYEQYFGPGTRLTVT.

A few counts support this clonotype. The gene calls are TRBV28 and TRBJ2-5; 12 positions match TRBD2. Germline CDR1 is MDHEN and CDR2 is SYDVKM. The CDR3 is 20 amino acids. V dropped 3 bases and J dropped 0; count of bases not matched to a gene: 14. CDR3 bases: TGTGCCAGCAGTTTTCCCTCGGGGCTAGCGGGGGGGCGGTACCAAGAGACCCAGTACTTC. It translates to CASSFPSGLAGGRYQETQYF. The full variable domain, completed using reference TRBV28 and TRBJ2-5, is DVKVTQSSRYLVKRTGEKVFLECVQDMDHENMFWYRQDPGLGLRLIYFSYDVKMKEKGDIPEGYSVSREKKERFSLILESASTNQTSMYLCASSFPSGLAGGRYQETQYFGPGTRLLVL.

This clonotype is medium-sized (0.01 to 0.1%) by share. The CDR3 sequence is CASSLARVWYF. The CDR3 nucleotides are TGTGCCAGCAGCTTAGCCCGGGTATGGTACTTC. The J gene is TRBJ2-7, the V gene TRBV11-2, with D hard to call. Germline CDR1 and CDR2: SGHAT and FQNNGV. V lost 1 base and J lost 12, with 10 bases in between. The CDR3 extends over 11 amino acids.

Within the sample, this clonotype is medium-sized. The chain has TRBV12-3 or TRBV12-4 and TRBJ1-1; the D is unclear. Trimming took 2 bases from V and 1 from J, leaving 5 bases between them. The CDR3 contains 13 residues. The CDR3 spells CASSLKGNTEAFF. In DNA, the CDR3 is TGTGCCAGCAGTTTAAAAGGGAACACTGAAGCTTTCTTT.

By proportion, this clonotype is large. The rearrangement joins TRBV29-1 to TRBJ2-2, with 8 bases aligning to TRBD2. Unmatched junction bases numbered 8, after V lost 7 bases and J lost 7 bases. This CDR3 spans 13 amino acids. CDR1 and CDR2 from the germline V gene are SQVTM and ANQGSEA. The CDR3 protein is CSASGSPSGELFF. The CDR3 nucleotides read TGCAGCGCAAGCGGGAGTCCCAGCGGGGAGCTGTTTTTT.

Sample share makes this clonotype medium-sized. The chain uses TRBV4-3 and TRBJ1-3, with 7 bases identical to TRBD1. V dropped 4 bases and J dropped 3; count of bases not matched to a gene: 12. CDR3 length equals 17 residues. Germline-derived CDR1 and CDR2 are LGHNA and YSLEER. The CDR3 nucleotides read TGCGCCAGCAGCCCGATGCCCCGGGACAGCGGTGGAAACACCATATATTTT. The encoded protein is CASSPMPRDSGGNTIYF.

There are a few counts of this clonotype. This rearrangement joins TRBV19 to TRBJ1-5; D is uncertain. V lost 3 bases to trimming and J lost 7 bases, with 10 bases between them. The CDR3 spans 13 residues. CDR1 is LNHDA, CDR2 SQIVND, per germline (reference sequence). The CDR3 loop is CASSIGVGQPQHF. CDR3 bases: TGTGCCAGTAGTATTGGGGTGGGGCAGCCCCAGCATTTT.

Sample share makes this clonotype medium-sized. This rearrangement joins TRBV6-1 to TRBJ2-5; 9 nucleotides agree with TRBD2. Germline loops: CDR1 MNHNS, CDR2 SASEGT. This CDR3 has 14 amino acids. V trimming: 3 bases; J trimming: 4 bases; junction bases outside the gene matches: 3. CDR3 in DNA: TGTGCCAGCAGTGACCTGACTAGCGGAGAGACCCAGTACTTC. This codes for CASSDLTSGETQYF.

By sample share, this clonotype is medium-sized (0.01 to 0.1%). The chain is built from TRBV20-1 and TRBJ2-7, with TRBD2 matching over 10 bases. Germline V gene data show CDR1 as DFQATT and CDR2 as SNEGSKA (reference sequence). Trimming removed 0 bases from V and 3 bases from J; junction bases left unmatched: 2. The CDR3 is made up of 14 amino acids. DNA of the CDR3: TGCAGTGCTAGAGATCGGACTAGCGGCTACGAGCAGTACTTC. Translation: CSARDRTSGYEQYF.

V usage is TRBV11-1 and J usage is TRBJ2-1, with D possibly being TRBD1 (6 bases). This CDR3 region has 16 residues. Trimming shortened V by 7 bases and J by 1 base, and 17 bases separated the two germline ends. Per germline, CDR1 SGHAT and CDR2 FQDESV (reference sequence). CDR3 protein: CASTITTGWSYNEQFF. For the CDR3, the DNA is TGTGCCAGCACAATAACTACAGGGTGGTCCTACAATGAGCAGTTCTTC.

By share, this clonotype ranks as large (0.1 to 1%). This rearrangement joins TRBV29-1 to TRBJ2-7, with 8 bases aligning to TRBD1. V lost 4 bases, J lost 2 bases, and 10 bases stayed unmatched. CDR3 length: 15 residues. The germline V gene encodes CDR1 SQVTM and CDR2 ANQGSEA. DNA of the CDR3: TGCAGCGTTGGGCGGGCCGGGACAGGACCCTACGAGCAGTACTTC. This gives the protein CSVGRAGTGPYEQYF.

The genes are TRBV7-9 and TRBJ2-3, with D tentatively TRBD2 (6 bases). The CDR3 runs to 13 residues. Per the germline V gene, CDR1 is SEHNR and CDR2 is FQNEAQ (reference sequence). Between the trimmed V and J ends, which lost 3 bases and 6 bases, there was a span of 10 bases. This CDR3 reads CASSFFGGDTQYF. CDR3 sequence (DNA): TGTGCCAGCAGCTTTTTTGGAGGGGATACGCAGTATTTT.

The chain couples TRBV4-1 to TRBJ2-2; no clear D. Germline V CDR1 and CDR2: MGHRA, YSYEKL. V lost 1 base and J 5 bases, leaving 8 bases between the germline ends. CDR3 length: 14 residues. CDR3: CASSQGHLTGELFF. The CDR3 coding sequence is TGCGCCAGCAGCCAAGGACACCTAACCGGGGAGCTGTTTTTT.

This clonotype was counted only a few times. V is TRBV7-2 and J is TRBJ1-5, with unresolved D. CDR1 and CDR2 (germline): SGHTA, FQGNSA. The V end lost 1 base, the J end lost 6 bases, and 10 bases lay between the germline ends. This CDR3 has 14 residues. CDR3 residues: CASSLGNRPQPQHF. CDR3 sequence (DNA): TGTGCCAGCAGCTTAGGGAACCGGCCTCAGCCCCAGCATTTT.

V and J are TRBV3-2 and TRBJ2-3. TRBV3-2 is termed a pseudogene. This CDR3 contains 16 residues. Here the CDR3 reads CASSQDQNSSTDTQYF. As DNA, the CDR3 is TGTGCCAGCAGCCAGGATCAAAACTCTAGCACAGATACGCAGTATTTT.

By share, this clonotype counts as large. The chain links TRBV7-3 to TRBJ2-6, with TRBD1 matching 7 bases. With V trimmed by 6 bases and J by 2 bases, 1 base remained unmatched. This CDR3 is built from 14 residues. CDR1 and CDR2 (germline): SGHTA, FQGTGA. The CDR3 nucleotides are TGTGCCAGCAGTCAGGGGGCTGGGGCCAACGTCCTGACTTTC. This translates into CASSQGAGANVLTF. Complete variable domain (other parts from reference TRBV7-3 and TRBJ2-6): GAGVSQTPSNKVTEKGKYVELRCDPISGHTALYWYRQSLGQGPEFLIYFQGTGAADDSGLPNDRFFAVRPEGSVSTLKIQRTERGDSAVYLCASSQGAGANVLTFGAGSRLTVL.

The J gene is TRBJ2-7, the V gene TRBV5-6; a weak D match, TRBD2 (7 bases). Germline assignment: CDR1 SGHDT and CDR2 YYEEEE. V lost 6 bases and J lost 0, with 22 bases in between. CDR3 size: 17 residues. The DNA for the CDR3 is TGTGCCAGCACCCAATGGGGGGGCCTTTCCAGCTCCTACGAGCAGTACTTC. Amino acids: CASTQWGGLSSSYEQYF.

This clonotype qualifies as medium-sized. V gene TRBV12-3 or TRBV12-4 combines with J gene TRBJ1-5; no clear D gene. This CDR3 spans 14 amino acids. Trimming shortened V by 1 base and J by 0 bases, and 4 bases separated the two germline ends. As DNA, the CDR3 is TGTGCCAGCAGTTTAGGCACTAGCAATCAGCCCCAGCATTTT. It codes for CASSLGTSNQPQHF.

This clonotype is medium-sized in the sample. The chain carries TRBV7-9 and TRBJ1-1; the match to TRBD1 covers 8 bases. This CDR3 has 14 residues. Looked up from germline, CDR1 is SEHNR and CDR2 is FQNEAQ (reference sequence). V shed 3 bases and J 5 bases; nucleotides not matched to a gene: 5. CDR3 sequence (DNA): TGTGCCAGCAGCTTCCCAGACAGGGGAACTGAAGCTTTCTTT. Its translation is CASSFPDRGTEAFF.